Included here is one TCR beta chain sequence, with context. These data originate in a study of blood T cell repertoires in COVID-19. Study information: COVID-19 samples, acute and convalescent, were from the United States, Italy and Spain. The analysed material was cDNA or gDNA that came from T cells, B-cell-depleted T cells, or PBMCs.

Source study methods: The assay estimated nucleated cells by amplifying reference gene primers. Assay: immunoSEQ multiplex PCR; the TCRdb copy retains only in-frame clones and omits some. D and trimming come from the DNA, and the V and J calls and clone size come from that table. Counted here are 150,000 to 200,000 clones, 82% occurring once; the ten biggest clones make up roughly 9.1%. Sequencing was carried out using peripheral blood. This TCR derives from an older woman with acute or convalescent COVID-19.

The CDR3, as DNA: TGTGCCAGCAGCTTAGTAACCCGGACAGGGGGAAAGGACGAGCAGTACTTC. This translates into CASSLVTRTGGKDEQYF. V is TRBV7-9 and J is TRBJ2-7; 10 bases map to TRBD1. The CDR3 is 17 amino acids. CDR1 is SEHNR and CDR2 is FQNEAQ in the germline V gene (reference sequence). J gave up 5 bases and V 1 base, and 11 bases lay outside the gene matches.